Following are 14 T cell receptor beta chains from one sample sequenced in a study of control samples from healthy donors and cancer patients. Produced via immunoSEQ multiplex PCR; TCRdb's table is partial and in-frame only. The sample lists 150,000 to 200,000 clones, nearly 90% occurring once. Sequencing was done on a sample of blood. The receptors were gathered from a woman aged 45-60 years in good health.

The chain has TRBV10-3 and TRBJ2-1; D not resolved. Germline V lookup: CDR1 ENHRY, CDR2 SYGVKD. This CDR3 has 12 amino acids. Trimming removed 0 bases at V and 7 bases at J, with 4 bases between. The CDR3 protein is CAISESINEQFF. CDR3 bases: TGTGCCATCAGTGAGTCGATAAATGAGCAGTTCTTC.

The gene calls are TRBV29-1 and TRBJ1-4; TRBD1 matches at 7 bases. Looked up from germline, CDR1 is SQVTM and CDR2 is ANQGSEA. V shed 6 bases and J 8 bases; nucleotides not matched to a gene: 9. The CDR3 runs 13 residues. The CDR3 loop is CSVQTGLREKLFF. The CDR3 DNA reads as TGCAGCGTCCAGACAGGGCTTCGGGAAAAACTGTTTTTT. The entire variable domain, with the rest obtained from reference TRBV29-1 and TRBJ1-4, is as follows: SAVISQKPSRDICQRGTSLTIQCQVDSQVTMMFWYRQQPGQSLTLIATANQGSEATYESGFVIDKFPISRPNLTFSTLTVSNMSPEDSSIYLCSVQTGLREKLFFGSGTQLSVL.

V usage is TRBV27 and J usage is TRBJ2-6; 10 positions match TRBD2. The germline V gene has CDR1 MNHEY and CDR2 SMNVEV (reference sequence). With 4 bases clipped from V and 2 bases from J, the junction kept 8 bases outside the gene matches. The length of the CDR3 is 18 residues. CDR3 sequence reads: CASSYSGGAFPGANVLTF. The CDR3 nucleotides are TGTGCCAGCAGTTACAGCGGGGGGGCCTTCCCTGGGGCCAACGTCCTGACTTTC.

The CDR3 protein is CASSVGSGANVLTF. DNA for the CDR3: TGTGCCAGCAGCGTAGGCTCTGGGGCCAACGTCCTGACTTTC. The gene calls are TRBV9 and TRBJ2-6; no clear D. This CDR3 has 14 residues. The V gene lost 0 bases and the J gene lost 0 bases, with 1 base spanning the gap. Germline lookup yields CDR1 SGDLS and CDR2 YYNGEE.

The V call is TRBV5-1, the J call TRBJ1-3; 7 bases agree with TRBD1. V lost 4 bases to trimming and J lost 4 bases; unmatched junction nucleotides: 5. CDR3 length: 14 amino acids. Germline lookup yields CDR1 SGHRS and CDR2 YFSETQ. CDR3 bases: TGCGCCAGCAGCCCCGGGACAGCCGGAAACACCATATATTTT. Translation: CASSPGTAGNTIYF.

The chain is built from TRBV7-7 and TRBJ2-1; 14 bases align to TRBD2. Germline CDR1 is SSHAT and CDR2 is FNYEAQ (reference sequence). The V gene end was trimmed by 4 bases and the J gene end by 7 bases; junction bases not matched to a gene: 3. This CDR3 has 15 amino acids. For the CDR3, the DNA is TGTGCCAGCAGCTCCGGGACTAGCGGGGGTAATGAGCAGTTCTTC. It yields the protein CASSSGTSGGNEQFF.

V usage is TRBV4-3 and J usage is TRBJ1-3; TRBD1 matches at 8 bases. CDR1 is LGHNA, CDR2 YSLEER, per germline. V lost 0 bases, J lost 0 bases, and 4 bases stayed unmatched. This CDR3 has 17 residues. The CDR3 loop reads CASSQDGTGSSGNTIYF. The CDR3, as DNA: TGCGCCAGCAGCCAAGATGGGACAGGCAGCTCTGGAAACACCATATATTTT.

The CDR3 nucleotides read TGTGCCAGCAGCAGACACGTGGGGGCTGGAGATGAAAAACTGTTTTTT. It encodes CASSRHVGAGDEKLFF. J is TRBJ1-4 and V is TRBV2; D may be TRBD1 (6 bases). This CDR3 contains 16 residues. The germline gives CDR1 SNHLY, CDR2 FYNNEI. The V end lost 6 bases, the J end lost 6 bases, and 20 bases lay between the germline ends. Complete variable domain (other parts from reference TRBV2 and TRBJ1-4): EPEVTQTPSHQVTQMGQEVILRCVPISNHLYFYWYRQILGQKVEFLVSFYNNEISEKSEIFDDQFSVERPDGSNFTLKIRSTKLEDSAMYFCASSRHVGAGDEKLFFGSGTQLSVL.

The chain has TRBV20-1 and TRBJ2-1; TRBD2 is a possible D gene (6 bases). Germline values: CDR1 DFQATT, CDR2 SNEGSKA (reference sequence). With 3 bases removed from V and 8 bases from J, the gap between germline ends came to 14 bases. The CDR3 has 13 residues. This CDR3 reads CSASPGLGDEQFF. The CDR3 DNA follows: TGCAGTGCTAGTCCGGGACTGGGCGATGAGCAGTTCTTC.

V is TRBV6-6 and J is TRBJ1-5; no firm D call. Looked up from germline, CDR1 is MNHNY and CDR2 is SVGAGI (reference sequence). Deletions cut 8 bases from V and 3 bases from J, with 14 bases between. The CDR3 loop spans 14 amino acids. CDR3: CASGRRVDNQPQHF. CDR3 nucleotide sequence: TGTGCCAGCGGGCGGAGAGTTGACAATCAGCCCCAGCATTTT.

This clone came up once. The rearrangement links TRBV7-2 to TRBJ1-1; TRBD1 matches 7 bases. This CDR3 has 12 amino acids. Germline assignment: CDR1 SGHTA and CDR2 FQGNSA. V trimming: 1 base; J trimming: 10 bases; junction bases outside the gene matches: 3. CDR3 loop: CASSLEQGRAFF. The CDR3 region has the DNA TGTGCCAGCAGCTTAGAACAGGGGCGAGCTTTCTTT.

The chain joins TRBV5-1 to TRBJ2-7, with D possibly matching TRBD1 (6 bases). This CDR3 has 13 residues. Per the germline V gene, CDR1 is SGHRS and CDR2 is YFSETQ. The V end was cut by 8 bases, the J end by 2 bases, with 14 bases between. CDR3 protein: CASCGDNTYEQYF. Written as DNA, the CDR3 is TGCGCCAGTTGTGGGGACAATACCTACGAGCAGTACTTC.

The CDR3 DNA reads as TGTGCCAGCAGCCAGGGGAGGGGGGAGACCCAGTACTTC. Translation gives CASSQGRGETQYF. The chain employs TRBV7-2 and TRBJ2-5, with D possibly matching TRBD2 (7 bases). In germline, CDR1 is SGHTA, CDR2 FQGNSA. This CDR3 has 13 amino acids. With 5 bases removed from V and 5 bases from J, the gap between germline ends came to 12 bases.

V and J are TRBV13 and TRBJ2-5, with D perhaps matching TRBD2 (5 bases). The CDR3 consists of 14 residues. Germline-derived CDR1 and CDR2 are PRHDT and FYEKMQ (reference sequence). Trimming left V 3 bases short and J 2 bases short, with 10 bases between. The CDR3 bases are TGTGCCAGCAGCTTCTGGGGAGTTCAAGAGACCCAGTACTTC. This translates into CASSFWGVQETQYF.